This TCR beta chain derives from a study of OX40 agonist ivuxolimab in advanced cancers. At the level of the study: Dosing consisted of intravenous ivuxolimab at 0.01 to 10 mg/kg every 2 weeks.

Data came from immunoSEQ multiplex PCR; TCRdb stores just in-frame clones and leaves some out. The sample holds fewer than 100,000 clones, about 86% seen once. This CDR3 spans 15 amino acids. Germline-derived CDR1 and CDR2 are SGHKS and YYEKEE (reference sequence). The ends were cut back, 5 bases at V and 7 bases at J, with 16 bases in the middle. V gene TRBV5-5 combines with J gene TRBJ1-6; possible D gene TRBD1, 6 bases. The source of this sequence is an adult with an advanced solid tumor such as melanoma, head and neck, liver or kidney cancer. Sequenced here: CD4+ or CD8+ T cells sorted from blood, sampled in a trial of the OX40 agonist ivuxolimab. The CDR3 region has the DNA TGTGCCAGCAGGATGGGACACCGGTTGAATTCACCCCTCCACTTT. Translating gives CASRMGHRLNSPLHF.